Listed here are 7 T cell receptor beta chains from one sample, sequenced in a study of beta chain features in type 1 diabetes. Study-level results: Researchers report that Type 1 diabetes patients had moderately but significantly shorter TCRB CDR3s across all four CD4+ subsets.

As every portion of the isolated RNA was reverse transcribed, the sequencing read expressed TCRB transcripts. Data came from immunoSEQ multiplex PCR; TCRdb stores just in-frame clones and leaves some out. The sample contains some 63,000 clones, approximately 47% of which appear only once. Their cognate antigens are unknown. The sequenced sample consisted of central memory CD4+ T cells from blood. The receptors were sampled from a man aged 25 to 40 with type 1 diabetes.

V is TRBV13 and J is TRBJ2-5; D unresolved. Germline V gene lookup returns CDR1 PRHDT and CDR2 FYEKMQ (reference sequence). V lost 0 bases and J 1 base, leaving 6 bases between the germline ends. CDR3 length: 14 residues. This CDR3 is CASSLGASQETQYF. The DNA for the CDR3 is TGTGCCAGCAGCTTAGGGGCTTCCCAAGAGACCCAGTACTTC. Drawing the rest from reference TRBV13 and TRBJ2-5, the complete variable domain is AAGVIQSPRHLIKEKRETATLKCYPIPRHDTVYWYQQGPGQDPQFLISFYEKMQSDKGSIPDRFSAQQFSDYHSELNMSSLELGDSALYFCASSLGASQETQYFGPGTRLLVL.

This chain uses TRBV5-6 with TRBJ2-5; tentative D call: TRBD2 (6 bases). CDR1 and CDR2 (germline): SGHDT, YYEEEE. V was trimmed by 1 base and J by 3 bases, leaving 10 bases between them. There are 14 residues in the CDR3. The CDR3: CASSLWEEEETQYF. Written as DNA, the CDR3 is TGTGCCAGCAGCTTGTGGGAGGAAGAAGAGACCCAGTACTTC.

The chain links TRBV2 to TRBJ2-5; D may be TRBD2 (5 bases). V dropped 6 bases and J dropped 0 bases, with 11 bases sitting between them. This CDR3 region has 14 residues. Germline lookup yields CDR1 SNHLY and CDR2 FYNNEI. The CDR3 protein is CASSGRGYQETQYF. The CDR3, as DNA: TGTGCCAGCAGCGGACGGGGATACCAAGAGACCCAGTACTTC.

This chain links TRBV4-1 with TRBJ1-2; 7 positions match TRBD1. CDR3 length: 17 amino acids. Germline trimming cut 0 bases from V and 8 bases from J; bases unmatched to any gene: 15. The germline V gene has CDR1 MGHRA and CDR2 YSYEKL. The CDR3 reads CASSQESGGRSTKGYTF. The CDR3 bases are TGCGCCAGCAGCCAAGAGTCAGGGGGTAGGTCCACGAAAGGCTACACCTTC.

This clone has just one count. The V gene is TRBV29-1, the J gene TRBJ2-1; perhaps TRBD2 as D (5 bases). Per germline, CDR1 SQVTM and CDR2 ANQGSEA. The CDR3 extends over 11 amino acids. V was shortened by 7 bases and J by 8 bases, with 12 bases between the two germline ends. CDR3 residues: CSGGRDDEQFF. Written as DNA, the CDR3 is TGCAGCGGAGGGCGTGACGATGAGCAGTTCTTC.

As regards this clone: At one end the junction does not follow the germline gene, possibly because of a read error. The CDR3 nucleotides are TGCACCAGCAGCCAAGGTCTCAGGGGGGTCGAGCAGTACTTC. This translates into CTSSQGLRGVEQYF. V and J are TRBV4-1 and TRBJ2-7; a possible D gene is TRBD1 (7 bases). Germline CDR1 MGHRA, CDR2 YSYEKL. The CDR3 spans 14 residues.

V gene TRBV18 combines with J gene TRBJ2-1; 10 bases fit TRBD2. This CDR3 spans 16 amino acids. Germline CDR1 reads KGHSH; CDR2 reads LQKENI. The trim removed 3 bases at V and 7 bases at J, leaving 9 bases unmatched. Here the CDR3 reads CASSPPGLAGVNEQFF. In DNA form, the CDR3 reads TGTGCCAGCTCACCCCCCGGGCTAGCGGGAGTTAATGAGCAGTTCTTC.